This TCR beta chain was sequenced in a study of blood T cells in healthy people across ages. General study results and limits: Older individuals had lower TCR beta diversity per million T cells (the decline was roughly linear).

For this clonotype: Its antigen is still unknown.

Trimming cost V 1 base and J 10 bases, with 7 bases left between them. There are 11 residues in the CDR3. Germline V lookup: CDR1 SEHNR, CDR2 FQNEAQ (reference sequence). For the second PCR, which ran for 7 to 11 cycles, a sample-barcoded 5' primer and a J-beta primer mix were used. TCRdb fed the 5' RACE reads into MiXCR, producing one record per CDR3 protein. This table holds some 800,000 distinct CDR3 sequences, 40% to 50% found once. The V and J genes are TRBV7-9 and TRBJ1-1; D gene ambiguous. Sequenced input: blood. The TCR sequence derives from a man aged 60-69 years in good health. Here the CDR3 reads CASSLEGSAFF. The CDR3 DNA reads TGTGCCAGCAGCTTAGAGGGATCAGCTTTCTTT. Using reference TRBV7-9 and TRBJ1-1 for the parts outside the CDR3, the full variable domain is DTGVSQNPRHKITKRGQNVTFRCDPISEHNRLYWYRQTLGQGPEFLTYFQNEAQLEKSRLLSDRFSAERPKGSFSTLEIQRTEQGDSAMYLCASSLEGSAFFGQGTRLTVV.